The 24 T cell receptor beta chains in this list originate from one sample, sequenced in a study of Graves' ophthalmopathy and Graves' hyperthyroidism. Investigators amplified TCR beta CDR3 regions from RNA transcripts. A first-round RT-PCR used HTBI primers, followed by a second-round multiplex PCR. TCRdb independently ran MiXCR on the multiplex PCR reads; one entry per CDR3 protein. The sample lists about 480,000 distinct CDR3 sequences, 13% to 15% occurring once. Sequencing input: blood. Source of these receptors: a woman in her 30s with Graves' ophthalmopathy.

This clonotype has ten or more counts. The chain recombines TRBV29-1 with TRBJ1-6, with 12 positions matching TRBD1. Losses at the gene ends were 6 bases for V and 10 bases for J; bases not matched to a gene: 4. The CDR3 is 13 amino acids. CDR1 is SQVTM, CDR2 ANQGSEA, per germline. DNA for the CDR3: TGCAGCGTGGGGACAGGGGGCGGATCACCCCTCCACTTT. This sequence encodes CSVGTGGGSPLHF.

As to this clonotype: A junction boundary mismatches the germline segment, possibly from a read error. The genes are TRBV12-3 or TRBV12-4 and TRBJ1-2, with D tentatively TRBD1 (5 bases). This CDR3 comprises 13 residues. Written as DNA, the CDR3 is TGTACCAGCAGTTCGGGGGGACTTAGGGGCTACACCTTC. This gives the protein CTSSSGGLRGYTF.

This clonotype has a count of ten or more. CDR3 DNA sequence: TGTGCCAGCAGTGTAAGGGACGCGGCTGAAGCTTTCTTT. It yields the protein CASSVRDAAEAFF. The V call is TRBV9, the J call TRBJ1-1, with a weak D call TRBD1 (5 bases). This CDR3 region has 13 residues. The V and J ends lost 5 bases and 6 bases respectively, with 14 bases between them. Looked up from germline, CDR1 is SGDLS and CDR2 is YYNGEE. The variable domain in full, with the rest retrieved from reference TRBV9 and TRBJ1-1, is DSGVTQTPKHLITATGQRVTLRCSPRSGDLSVYWYQQSLDQGLQFLIQYYNGEERAKGNILERFSAQQFPDLHSELNLSSLELGDSALYFCASSVRDAAEAFFGQGTRLTVV.

There are a few counts of this clonotype. This chain joins TRBV6-5 and TRBJ2-7; no reliable D call. Trimming left V 0 bases short and J 6 bases short, with 12 bases between. CDR1 is MNHEY, CDR2 SVGAGI, per germline. The CDR3 runs to 14 residues. CDR3 loop: CASSYSGQTSEQYF. In DNA, the CDR3 is TGTGCCAGCAGTTACTCTGGTCAGACTTCCGAGCAGTACTTC.

For this clonotype: A clone one base away is much larger, so this may be a read error. The missing conserved phenylalanine or tryptophan at the end of this CDR3 makes a read error likely. This sequence joins TRBV19 and TRBJ1-5; D is uncertain. There are 16 residues in the CDR3. CDR1 LNHDA and CDR2 SQIVND come from the germline V gene (reference sequence). Between the trimmed V and J ends, which lost 6 bases and 5 bases, there was a span of 20 bases. The CDR3 DNA reads TGTGCCAGTAGAAGTAGTGGGCAACGATATCATCAGCCCCAGCATTTG. Translation: CASRSSGQRYHQPQHL.

In this sample, this clonotype turned up a few times. A much larger clone differs from this one at a single base, so this may be a read error. V gene TRBV5-4 combines with J gene TRBJ2-7; 8 nucleotides agree with TRBD1. The trim removed 2 bases at V and 5 bases at J, leaving 6 bases unmatched. Germline V CDR1 and CDR2: SGHNT, YYREEE (reference sequence). The CDR3 extends over 14 amino acids. In nucleotides, the CDR3 is TGTGCCAGCAGCTTAACAGGGGGTAGTAACGAGCAGTACGTC. It specifies CASSLTGGSNEQYV.

Worth noting for this clonotype: Since a much larger clone is just one base distant, this may be a read error. J is TRBJ2-2 and V is TRBV7-2, with 9 nucleotides matching TRBD2. The CDR3 sequence is 18 residues long. Germline trimming cut 0 bases from V and 6 bases from J; bases unmatched to any gene: 11. Germline-derived CDR1 and CDR2 are SGHTA and FQGNSA. The CDR3 DNA reads as TGTGCCAGCAGCTTAGCGGGGGGTAGCGGGGGAAACGCCGGGGAGCTGTTTTTT. Translating it yields CASSLAGGSGGNAGELFF.

This clonotype was observed at least ten times. V and J are TRBV12-3 or TRBV12-4 and TRBJ2-7, with D tentatively TRBD2 (6 bases). The CDR3 contains 12 residues. Trimming removed 3 bases at V and 6 bases at J, with 9 bases between. CDR3 DNA: TGTGCCAGCAGTTTGGCGGGGCGCGAGCAGTACTTC. It yields the protein CASSLAGREQYF.

This clonotype was found many times. The chain has TRBV2 and TRBJ2-5; D is tentatively TRBD1 or TRBD2 (5 bases each). V lost 4 bases and J 7 bases, leaving 16 bases between the germline ends. The CDR3 has 14 residues. Germline V gene lookup returns CDR1 SNHLY and CDR2 FYNNEI. The CDR3 DNA reads TGTGCCAGCAGTGGAAACCCTGGGGGAGTGACCCAGTACTTC. This encodes CASSGNPGGVTQYF.

This clonotype was recorded at least ten times. One base away lies a much larger clone, so this may be a sequencing read error. The V and J genes are TRBV30 and TRBJ1-6, with D possibly TRBD1 on 6 matching bases. Per germline, CDR1 GTSNPN and CDR2 SVGIG (reference sequence). The V end lost 2 bases, the J end lost 15 bases, and 14 bases lay between the germline ends. This CDR3 is built from 12 residues. The CDR3 bases are TGTGCCTGGAGTCGTCAGGGGACACACCTCCACTTT. Translated: CAWSRQGTHLHF.

There are many counts of this clonotype. The chain joins TRBV2 to TRBJ1-1; D gene ambiguous. Trimming stripped 10 bases from V and 10 bases from J, with 25 bases between. The CDR3 spans 14 residues. The germline V gene encodes CDR1 SNHLY and CDR2 FYNNEI. The CDR3 nucleotides are TGTGCCACCCGGCGATCACTAAATGACGTCGGAGCTTTCTTT. The encoded protein is CATRRSLNDVGAFF.

This clonotype was seen ten or more times. The chain recombines TRBV20-1 with TRBJ1-2, with 10 bases lining up with TRBD1. The CDR3 loop spans 14 amino acids. The germline gives CDR1 DFQATT, CDR2 SNEGSKA (reference sequence). Trimming took 3 bases from V and 3 from J; bases not matched to a gene: 4. CDR3 sequence reads: CSASGTGAYYGYTF. DNA of the CDR3: TGCAGTGCTAGCGGGACAGGGGCCTACTATGGCTACACCTTC.

With respect to this clonotype: A much larger clone differs by one base, so this may be a read error. The chain carries TRBV19 and TRBJ2-7; 10 nucleotides match TRBD2. Looked up from germline, CDR1 is LNHDA and CDR2 is SQIVND (reference sequence). Trimming at V came to 0 bases and at J to 4 bases, leaving 0 bases not matched to a gene. The CDR3 covers 14 residues. The CDR3 nucleotides read TGTGCCAGTAGTATAGATAGCGGGAGGTACGAGCAGTACGTC. Translating gives CASSIDSGRYEQYV.

This clonotype was observed at least ten times. The J gene is TRBJ2-5, the V gene TRBV15; maybe TRBD2 (7 bases). In germline, CDR1 is LNHNV, CDR2 YYDKDF (reference sequence). The CDR3 sequence is 17 residues long. V shed 0 bases and J shed 7 bases, with 21 bases lying between them. DNA of the CDR3: TGTGCCACCAGCAGAGATCGGAGGAAGGCGGGGGCCGGGACCCAGTACTTC. This gives the protein CATSRDRRKAGAGTQYF.

The chain uses TRBV4-2 and TRBJ2-7; TRBD2 aligns across 8 bases. Germline V gene lookup returns CDR1 LGHNA and CDR2 YNFKEQ. The V and J ends lost 1 base and 3 bases, in that order; junction bases with no gene match: 8. The CDR3 spans 16 residues. CDR3 DNA sequence: TGTGCCAGCAGCCAAGGTAGCGGGGCTATGATCTACGAGCAGTACTTC. Protein sequence: CASSQGSGAMIYEQYF.

This clonotype showed up many times. The chain couples TRBV28 to TRBJ2-2, with 8 nucleotides matching TRBD1. The junction had 6 bases not matched to a gene; V was cut back by 5 bases and J by 4 bases. This CDR3 has 15 residues. Germline CDR1 and CDR2: MDHEN and SYDVKM. The DNA for the CDR3 is TGTGCCAGCAGTGTACTAACAGGGGGCACCGGGGAGCTGTTTTTT. It yields the protein CASSVLTGGTGELFF.

This clonotype has a count of ten or more. V usage is TRBV12-3 or TRBV12-4 and J usage is TRBJ2-5; D is perhaps TRBD1 (5 bases). The CDR3 has 14 residues. Deletions cut 5 bases from V and 1 base from J, with 11 bases between. The CDR3 here is CASSQQEFQETQYF. In DNA, the CDR3 is TGTGCCAGCAGTCAACAGGAATTCCAAGAGACCCAGTACTTC.

Many counts were recorded for this clonotype. V is TRBV20-1 and J is TRBJ2-7; 7 bases agree with TRBD1. With V trimmed by 3 bases and J by 6 bases, 14 bases remained unmatched. Germline V gene sequence: CDR1 DFQATT, CDR2 SNEGSKA (reference sequence). This CDR3 is built from 15 residues. CDR3 in amino acids: CSASLQGMGMSEQYF. The DNA for the CDR3 is TGCAGTGCTAGCCTACAGGGGATGGGGATGAGCGAGCAGTACTTC.

The sample holds many counts of this clonotype. The V gene is TRBV7-6, the J gene TRBJ2-7; D ambiguous. Trimming removed 1 base from V and 0 bases from J, with 7 bases in between. CDR3 size: 14 residues. Germline CDR1 and CDR2: SGHVS and FNYEAQ. The CDR3 DNA sequence: TGTGCCAGCAGCTTAGGACCTAACTCCTACGAGCAGTACTTC. Translation gives CASSLGPNSYEQYF.

This clonotype appeared many times. The gene calls are TRBV20-1 and TRBJ1-1; 8 bases are shared with TRBD1. With 3 bases clipped from V and 4 bases from J, the junction kept 4 bases outside the gene matches. The CDR3 consists of 13 residues. CDR1 DFQATT and CDR2 SNEGSKA come from the germline V gene (reference sequence). This chain's CDR3 is CSARDDRGTEAFF. The CDR3 DNA follows: TGCAGTGCTAGGGATGACAGGGGCACTGAAGCTTTCTTT.

This clonotype was detected ten times or more. The chain joins TRBV28 to TRBJ2-4, with D uncertain. The CDR3 contains 15 residues. Germline V gene data show CDR1 as MDHEN and CDR2 as SYDVKM. V was shortened by 6 bases and J by 8 bases, with 20 bases between the two germline ends. Here the CDR3 DNA reads TGTGCCAGCAGGACCCTAACCGGCGCCCCTCACATTCAGTACTTC. Its translation: CASRTLTGAPHIQYF.

This clonotype came up a few times. This chain links TRBV27 with TRBJ1-1, with a possible D match to TRBD1 (5 bases). Germline-derived CDR1 and CDR2 are MNHEY and SMNVEV (reference sequence). The V end lost 3 bases, the J end lost 1 base, and 18 bases lay between the germline ends. CDR3 length equals 17 residues. CDR3 nucleotides: TGTGCCAGCAGTTTTTCTCCCACGGGACTCCAGAACACTGAAGCTTTCTTT. Residues: CASSFSPTGLQNTEAFF.

This clonotype was detected only a few times. A read error may explain this, as a much larger clone is one base away. The conserved closing phenylalanine or tryptophan is absent in this CDR3, likely reflecting a read error. The CDR3 region has the DNA TGCAGTGCCCGACCCCCGGGACTAGCCAACATTCAGTACCTC. Translating gives CSARPPGLANIQYL. The chain uses TRBV20-1 and TRBJ2-4; 9 bases match TRBD2. The CDR3 runs 14 residues. The germline gives CDR1 DFQATT, CDR2 SNEGSKA (reference sequence). The V segment lost 6 bases and the J segment 7 bases; nucleotides outside the gene matches: 10.

The sample holds many counts of this clonotype. The chain recombines TRBV12-3 or TRBV12-4 with TRBJ1-2; 8 bases agree with TRBD1. V was clipped by 7 bases and J by 4 bases; unmatched bases: 11. CDR3 length: 15 residues. CDR3 residues: CASTGRRGLPYGYTF. The DNA for the CDR3 is TGTGCCAGCACCGGACGCAGGGGGCTTCCCTATGGCTACACCTTC.